This is a list of T cell receptor beta chains from one sample in a study of blood T cell repertoires in COVID-19. Measured with immunoSEQ multiplex PCR; TCRdb has only the in-frame clones, and not every one. The sample records approximately 200,000 clones, about 95% being singletons. Sequenced input: peripheral blood. These receptors all come from a man aged 25-45 years with COVID-19, enrolled during active disease. Both conserved end residues are part of each CDR3. Each record gives: J gene, clone size, D gene, CDR3 length, V gene, CDR3 DNA, CDR3 protein. D genes are given only for firm matches. Not all rows give a size; the values are once, few, many and, for expanded clones, a class.

j_call: TRBJ1-3
clone_size: .
d_call: TRBD1
cdr3_length: 16
v_call: TRBV13
cdr3_nt: TGTGCCAGCAGCCCCATCACCCAGGGGGCTGGAAACACCATATATTTT
cdr3_aa: CASSPITQGAGNTIYF

j_call: TRBJ1-1
clone_size: .
d_call: .
cdr3_length: 14
v_call: TRBV18
cdr3_nt: TGTGCCAGCTCACCAGTGAGTGGGAACACTGAAGCTTTCTTT
cdr3_aa: CASSPVSGNTEAFF

j_call: TRBJ1-5
clone_size: once
d_call: .
cdr3_length: 13
v_call: TRBV6-1
cdr3_nt: TGTGCCAGCAGTGAGCGGCCAAATCAGCCCCAGCATTTT
cdr3_aa: CASSERPNQPQHF

j_call: TRBJ2-1
clone_size: once
d_call: TRBD1
cdr3_length: 17
v_call: TRBV5-6
cdr3_nt: TGTGCCAGCAGCACAACAACAGGGGTAAGCTCCTACAATGAGCAGTTCTTC
cdr3_aa: CASSTTTGVSSYNEQFF

j_call: TRBJ1-6
clone_size: .
d_call: .
cdr3_length: 15
v_call: TRBV4-1
cdr3_nt: TGCGCCAGCAGCCAAGGGCAGGGAGGGAATTCACCCCTCCACTTT
cdr3_aa: CASSQGQGGNSPLHF

j_call: TRBJ2-1
clone_size: .
d_call: .
cdr3_length: 14
v_call: TRBV6-6
cdr3_nt: TGTGCCAGCACAATTGGGGGGACCTACAATGAGCAGTTCTTC
cdr3_aa: CASTIGGTYNEQFF

j_call: TRBJ2-1
clone_size: .
d_call: .
cdr3_length: 14
v_call: TRBV24-1
cdr3_nt: TGTGCCACCAGTAGTGTCCAGGGGAACAATGAGCAGTTCTTC
cdr3_aa: CATSSVQGNNEQFF

j_call: TRBJ2-3
clone_size: .
d_call: TRBD2
cdr3_length: 16
v_call: TRBV5-6
cdr3_nt: TGTGCCAGCAGCTTGCTCCGGGGGGTTAGCACAGATACGCAGTATTTT
cdr3_aa: CASSLLRGVSTDTQYF

j_call: TRBJ1-6
clone_size: .
d_call: .
cdr3_length: 15
v_call: TRBV19
cdr3_nt: TGTGCCAGTAAGCAGAAGCCCCAGGATAATTCACCCCTCCACTTT
cdr3_aa: CASKQKPQDNSPLHF

j_call: TRBJ1-2
clone_size: .
d_call: .
cdr3_length: 13
v_call: TRBV3-1/TRBV3-2
cdr3_nt: TGTGCCAGCAGCCAAGATCCAGGGATTGGCTACACCTTC
cdr3_aa: CASSQDPGIGYTF

j_call: TRBJ2-7
clone_size: .
d_call: .
cdr3_length: 14
v_call: TRBV27
cdr3_nt: TGTGCCAGCAGTCTCTTCGGGGGTGGGCGCGAGCAGTACTTC
cdr3_aa: CASSLFGGGREQYF

j_call: TRBJ2-7
clone_size: .
d_call: .
cdr3_length: 13
v_call: TRBV21-1
cdr3_nt: TGTGCCAGCAGCAAAGCGCCGAGTTACGAGCAGTACTTC
cdr3_aa: CASSKAPSYEQYF

j_call: TRBJ2-5
clone_size: .
d_call: TRBD2
cdr3_length: 16
v_call: TRBV2
cdr3_nt: TGTGCCAGCAGTGAATCTAGCGGCCCCCTCCAAGGGACCCAGTACTTC
cdr3_aa: CASSESSGPLQGTQYF

j_call: TRBJ1-2
clone_size: .
d_call: .
cdr3_length: 14
v_call: TRBV6-6
cdr3_nt: TGTGCCAGCAGTCAGACAGGAGCGTCCTATGGCTACACCTTC
cdr3_aa: CASSQTGASYGYTF

j_call: TRBJ2-1
clone_size: .
d_call: TRBD1
cdr3_length: 13
v_call: TRBV6-5
cdr3_nt: TGTGCCAGTGGACAGGGGGTTTACAATGAGCAGTTCTTC
cdr3_aa: CASGQGVYNEQFF

j_call: TRBJ1-5
clone_size: .
d_call: .
cdr3_length: 14
v_call: TRBV30
cdr3_nt: TGTGCCTGGAGTGTCGGGGGGAGCAATCAGCCCCAGCATTTT
cdr3_aa: CAWSVGGSNQPQHF

j_call: TRBJ2-3
clone_size: .
d_call: .
cdr3_length: 14
v_call: TRBV5-6
cdr3_nt: TGTGCCAGCAGCTTGGATCAGGGGACAGATACGCAGTATTTT
cdr3_aa: CASSLDQGTDTQYF

j_call: TRBJ2-7
clone_size: .
d_call: .
cdr3_length: 14
v_call: TRBV7-6
cdr3_nt: TGTGCCAGCAGCCGAATCCAGGGGAGATCCGAGCAGTACTTC
cdr3_aa: CASSRIQGRSEQYF

j_call: TRBJ2-1
clone_size: .
d_call: .
cdr3_length: 12
v_call: TRBV10-2
cdr3_nt: TGCGCCAGCAGTGACAGGGTCAATGAGCAGTTCTTC
cdr3_aa: CASSDRVNEQFF

j_call: TRBJ1-2
clone_size: .
d_call: .
cdr3_length: 13
v_call: TRBV12-3/TRBV12-4
cdr3_nt: TGTGCCAGCAGTTTTTTGAGGGAAGGTGGCTACACCTTC
cdr3_aa: CASSFLREGGYTF

j_call: TRBJ2-7
clone_size: .
d_call: TRBD1
cdr3_length: 15
v_call: TRBV5-1
cdr3_nt: TGCGCCAGCAGCCCACGGACAGGGGGCCAGGGGGAGCAGTACTTC
cdr3_aa: CASSPRTGGQGEQYF

j_call: TRBJ1-6
clone_size: .
d_call: .
cdr3_length: 15
v_call: TRBV6-1
cdr3_nt: TGTGCCAGCAGTGAAGCGGGAGGGCGGTATTCACCCCTCCACTTT
cdr3_aa: CASSEAGGRYSPLHF

j_call: TRBJ2-7
clone_size: .
d_call: .
cdr3_length: 14
v_call: TRBV27
cdr3_nt: TGTGCCAGCAGCACGGGACAACAGGCCTACGAGCAGTACTTC
cdr3_aa: CASSTGQQAYEQYF

j_call: TRBJ2-2
clone_size: .
d_call: TRBD1
cdr3_length: 17
v_call: TRBV24-1
cdr3_nt: TGTGCCACCAGTGATGTAACCGGGACAGGGGGTCACGGGGAGCTGTTTTTT
cdr3_aa: CATSDVTGTGGHGELFF

j_call: TRBJ1-1
clone_size: .
d_call: .
cdr3_length: 12
v_call: TRBV29-1
cdr3_nt: TGCAGCGCCCAACAGCCGAACACTGAAGCTTTCTTT
cdr3_aa: CSAQQPNTEAFF

j_call: TRBJ1-2
clone_size: .
d_call: .
cdr3_length: 13
v_call: TRBV19
cdr3_nt: TGTGCCAGTAGTATGGGCGCAAACTATGGCTACACCTTC
cdr3_aa: CASSMGANYGYTF